This T cell receptor (beta chain) was documented in a study of T cell repertoires in cytomegalovirus infection. TCRdb re-called the reads with MiXCR, one entry per CDR3 protein. The profile covers under 200,000 distinct CDR3 sequences, with roughly 9.8% appearing a single time and approximately 4.3% taken by the ten largest. The CDR3 covers 16 residues. V was clipped by 3 bases and J by 5 bases; unmatched bases: 7. Germline CDR1 SGDLS, CDR2 YYNGEE. The V gene is TRBV9, the J gene TRBJ2-7; TRBD2 matches at 14 bases. The specimen sequenced was PBMCs. The sequence came from a human donor in good health (CMV status not recorded). Some clones in this sample may be carry-over from other donors' samples. CDR3 in amino acids: CASSGGLAGVVDEQYF. The CDR3 DNA follows: TGTGCCAGCAGCGGGGGACTAGCGGGAGTTGTCGACGAGCAGTACTTC.